Below, 30 T cell receptor beta chains from the same sample are listed, as sequenced in a study of cytomegalovirus exposure and HLA in healthy donors. The PCR contained 60 Vbeta and 13 Jbeta primers. Assay used: immunoSEQ multiplex PCR; TCRdb lists only in-frame clones, some missing. The repertoire holds more than 95,000 clones, with about three quarters as singletons. Sample: PBMCs. The origin of the receptors is a man in his forties or fifties in good health and CMV-seronegative.

The chain couples TRBV27 to TRBJ2-7, with 12 positions matching TRBD2. V was clipped by 6 bases and J by 6 bases; unmatched bases: 18. The germline V gene has CDR1 MNHEY and CDR2 SMNVEV (reference sequence). The CDR3 is made up of 18 amino acids. CDR3 amino acids: CASSPQRLAGGKSREQYF. The CDR3 region has the DNA TGTGCCAGCAGCCCTCAGAGGCTAGCGGGGGGGAAAAGCCGCGAGCAGTACTTC.

The genes are TRBV7-2 and TRBJ2-1; 10 bases are a match to TRBD2. This CDR3 is 15 amino acids long. Germline assignment: CDR1 SGHTA and CDR2 FQGNSA. Trimming at V came to 8 bases and at J to 2 bases, leaving 6 bases not matched to a gene. The CDR3 loop is CASQLSGGAYNEQFF. The CDR3 DNA sequence: TGTGCCAGCCAGTTGAGCGGGGGGGCCTACAATGAGCAGTTCTTC.

The genes are TRBV5-1 and TRBJ1-4; 8 nucleotides agree with TRBD1. The CDR3 extends over 14 amino acids. The germline V gene has CDR1 SGHRS and CDR2 YFSETQ. Trimming at V came to 3 bases and at J to 7 bases, leaving 5 bases not matched to a gene. The CDR3 bases are TGCGCCAGCAGCTACGGACAGGGTGGTGAAAAACTGTTTTTT. Translation gives CASSYGQGGEKLFF.

V is TRBV29-1 and J is TRBJ2-7; a weak D match, TRBD2 (6 bases). This CDR3 spans 13 amino acids. Trimming removed 4 bases from V and 2 bases from J, with 12 bases in between. The germline gives CDR1 SQVTM, CDR2 ANQGSEA. CDR3 DNA: TGCAGCGTTGTGGGAGGACGGCCCTACGAGCAGTACTTC. Its translation: CSVVGGRPYEQYF.

This sequence joins TRBV5-1 and TRBJ2-4; 8 positions agree with TRBD1. Per germline, CDR1 SGHRS and CDR2 YFSETQ. The V gene end was trimmed by 2 bases and the J gene end by 0 bases; junction bases not matched to a gene: 10. This CDR3 has 18 residues. Written as DNA, the CDR3 is TGCGCCAGCAGCTTTACGACAGGGGACCTACTAGCCAAAAACATTCAGTACTTC. Translating gives CASSFTTGDLLAKNIQYF.

This sequence joins TRBV5-4 and TRBJ2-1; 8 nucleotides line up with TRBD1. CDR1 is SGHNT, CDR2 YYREEE, per germline (reference sequence). The CDR3 spans 14 residues. Trimming at V came to 4 bases and at J to 6 bases, leaving 6 bases not matched to a gene. As DNA, the CDR3 is TGTGCCAGCAGCCGTCAGGGGGCCCCCAATGAGCAGTTCTTC. This encodes CASSRQGAPNEQFF.

The chain has TRBV4-1 and TRBJ2-5; TRBD1 might be the D (6 bases). The CDR3 loop spans 17 amino acids. Trimming took 0 bases from V and 5 from J, leaving 19 bases between them. The germline CDR1 and CDR2 sequences are MGHRA and YSYEKL. CDR3 DNA sequence: TGCGCCAGCAGCCAAGACAGGCCTGGCAGTAGGGGGGAGACCCAGTACTTC. This sequence encodes CASSQDRPGSRGETQYF.

This sequence joins TRBV5-1 and TRBJ1-4; the D gene is possibly TRBD1 (5 bases). This CDR3 region has 15 residues. V was pared by 0 bases and J by 8 bases, with 14 bases between. CDR1 and CDR2 from the germline V gene are SGHRS and YFSETQ. The DNA of the CDR3 is TGCGCCAGCAGCTTGGATCACCGGGGGGAGGAAAAACTGTTTTTT. It codes for CASSLDHRGEEKLFF.

J is TRBJ1-2 and V is TRBV30; perhaps TRBD1 as D (6 bases). Deletions cut 1 base from V and 7 bases from J, with 13 bases between. The CDR3 is made up of 13 amino acids. The V gene's germline CDR1 is GTSNPN and CDR2 SVGIG (reference sequence). The CDR3 sequence is CAWSAQTGGGYTF. In DNA, the CDR3 is TGTGCCTGGAGTGCCCAGACAGGAGGTGGCTACACCTTC. Full variable domain (missing parts from reference TRBV30 and TRBJ1-2): SQTIHQWPATLVQPVGSPLSLECTVEGTSNPNLYWYRQAAGRGLQLLFYSVGIGQISSEVPQNLSASRPQDRQFILSSKKLLLSDSGFYLCAWSAQTGGGYTFGSGTRLTVV.

This clone was observed a few times. CDR3 residues: CASSLGGRGRTIYF. In DNA, the CDR3 is TGTGCCAGCAGCTTAGGTGGGCGGGGGCGAACCATATATTTT. V is TRBV11-2 and J is TRBJ1-3; possibly TRBD1 for D (6 bases). V was clipped by 1 base and J by 10 bases, with 14 bases between them. The CDR3 covers 14 residues. Germline CDR1 and CDR2: SGHAT and FQNNGV.

The chain uses TRBV11-2 and TRBJ1-2, with TRBD1 as a possible D gene (5 bases). V lost 0 bases, J lost 8 bases, and 10 bases lay in between. Germline V gene lookup returns CDR1 SGHAT and CDR2 FQNNGV. The CDR3 runs 13 residues. The DNA of the CDR3 is TGTGCCAGCAGCTTAGAACCAGGGCAAGGCTACACCTTC. This encodes CASSLEPGQGYTF. Variable domain in full (rest from reference TRBV11-2 and TRBJ1-2): EAGVAQSPRYKIIEKRQSVAFWCNPISGHATLYWYQQILGQGPKLLIQFQNNGVVDDSQLPKDRFSAERLKGVDSTLKIQPAKLEDSAVYLCASSLEPGQGYTFGSGTRLTVV.

The chain uses TRBV5-5 and TRBJ1-3; 7 bases match TRBD1. V trimming: 4 bases; J trimming: 0 bases; junction bases outside the gene matches: 4. This CDR3 comprises 15 residues. CDR1 and CDR2 from the germline V gene are SGHKS and YYEKEE (reference sequence). The CDR3, as DNA: TGTGCCAGCAGCCGCCAGGGGGGCTCTGGAAACACCATATATTTT. Amino acids: CASSRQGGSGNTIYF.

The chain is built from TRBV6-4 and TRBJ1-1; perhaps TRBD1 as D (6 bases). The germline V gene encodes CDR1 MRHNA and CDR2 SNTAGT. V lost 2 bases and J 8 bases, leaving 18 bases between the germline ends. The CDR3 loop spans 15 amino acids. The CDR3 DNA follows: TGTGCCAGCAGTGACACTTCGGACAGTCCCGGCGAAGCTTTCTTT. Its translation is CASSDTSDSPGEAFF.

The chain couples TRBV5-6 to TRBJ2-1; 8 bases match TRBD2. CDR1 SGHDT and CDR2 YYEEEE come from the germline V gene. This CDR3 has 14 amino acids. The V segment lost 3 bases and the J segment 8 bases; nucleotides outside the gene matches: 7. The CDR3 DNA is TGTGCCAGCAGCTCTTTGGCGGGGGGCCATGAGCAGTTCTTC. It specifies CASSSLAGGHEQFF. Combining the CDR3 with reference TRBV5-6 and TRBJ2-1 gives the whole variable domain DAGVTQSPTHLIKTRGQQVTLRCSPKSGHDTVSWYQQALGQGPQFIFQYYEEEERQRGNFPDRFSGHQFPNYSSELNVNALLLGDSALYLCASSSLAGGHEQFFGPGTRLTVL.

CDR3 loop: CASSLAGTSGTDTQYF. CDR3 in DNA: TGTGCCAGCAGCTTGGCCGGGACTAGCGGAACAGATACGCAGTATTTT. V is TRBV5-4 and J is TRBJ2-3; 11 bases are shared with TRBD2. Germline V lookup: CDR1 SGHNT, CDR2 YYREEE (reference sequence). V dropped 0 bases and J dropped 3; count of bases not matched to a gene: 3. CDR3 length: 16 amino acids.

V gene TRBV6-6 combines with J gene TRBJ1-3; 7 nucleotides agree with TRBD1. The CDR3 is 16 amino acids. Germline-derived CDR1 and CDR2 are MNHNY and SVGAGI (reference sequence). Trimming cost V 5 bases and J 0 bases; bases outside gene matches: 7. The CDR3 nucleotides read TGTGCCAGCAGTCTGACAGGGTCTAGCTCTGGAAACACCATATATTTT. As protein: CASSLTGSSSGNTIYF.

In DNA form, the CDR3 reads TGTGCCAGCAGCGCGAGGGACGGGGGGTTAAGTGGCTACACCTTC. It translates to CASSARDGGLSGYTF. This chain joins TRBV11-2 and TRBJ1-2; TRBD1 is a possible D gene (5 bases). The CDR3 runs to 15 residues. CDR1 is SGHAT, CDR2 FQNNGV, per germline. V gave up 5 bases and J gave up 7 bases, with 20 bases separating them. Full variable domain (missing parts from reference TRBV11-2 and TRBJ1-2): EAGVAQSPRYKIIEKRQSVAFWCNPISGHATLYWYQQILGQGPKLLIQFQNNGVVDDSQLPKDRFSAERLKGVDSTLKIQPAKLEDSAVYLCASSARDGGLSGYTFGSGTRLTVV.

The chain has TRBV18 and TRBJ2-1, with D tentatively TRBD1 (7 bases). Looked up from germline, CDR1 is KGHSH and CDR2 is LQKENI. This CDR3 is built from 16 residues. V dropped 2 bases and J dropped 6 bases, with 17 bases sitting between them. This CDR3 reads CASSPKAQGEVNEQFF. The CDR3 nucleotides are TGTGCCAGCTCACCAAAGGCTCAGGGGGAGGTCAATGAGCAGTTCTTC. The variable domain in full, with the rest retrieved from reference TRBV18 and TRBJ2-1, is NAGVMQNPRHLVRRRGQEARLRCSPMKGHSHVYWYRQLPEEGLKFMVYLQKENIIDESGMPKERFSAEFPKEGPSILRIQQVVRGDSAAYFCASSPKAQGEVNEQFFGPGTRLTVL.

The chain links TRBV2 to TRBJ1-2; 8 nucleotides match TRBD1. V shed 4 bases and J 7 bases; nucleotides not matched to a gene: 5. The CDR3 sequence is 13 residues long. The V gene's germline CDR1 is SNHLY and CDR2 FYNNEI. CDR3: CASSATGAGGYTF. In DNA, the CDR3 is TGTGCCAGCAGTGCGACAGGGGCGGGTGGCTACACCTTC.

The gene calls are TRBV6-5 and TRBJ2-3; TRBD2 matches 7 bases. Germline V CDR1 and CDR2: MNHEY, SVGAGI. V trimming: 6 bases; J trimming: 6 bases; junction bases outside the gene matches: 0. The length of the CDR3 is 11 residues. The CDR3 DNA reads as TGTGCCAGCAGGCGGGAGGATACGCAGTATTTT. This sequence encodes CASRREDTQYF.

V is TRBV5-4 and J is TRBJ1-6, with 11 positions matching TRBD1. The CDR3 spans 15 residues. Per the germline V gene, CDR1 is SGHNT and CDR2 is YYREEE (reference sequence). V was pared by 3 bases and J by 10 bases, with 6 bases of the junction left unmatched. CDR3 sequence reads: CASSSDRGQGSPLHF. For the CDR3, the DNA is TGTGCCAGCAGCTCGGACAGGGGGCAAGGATCACCCCTCCACTTT.

The chain combines TRBV2 with TRBJ1-2; D might be TRBD1 (6 bases). The V end lost 4 bases, the J end lost 7 bases, and 13 bases lay between the germline ends. Germline CDR1 and CDR2: SNHLY and FYNNEI. CDR3 size: 13 residues. The CDR3 reads CASSGAGALGYTF. The CDR3 DNA reads as TGTGCCAGCAGTGGGGCAGGGGCCCTTGGCTACACCTTC.

This clone appeared a single time. The chain links TRBV27 to TRBJ2-3, with D unclear. V dropped 2 bases and J dropped 2 bases, with 14 bases sitting between them. CDR3 length equals 16 residues. Germline V CDR1 and CDR2: MNHEY, SMNVEV (reference sequence). CDR3 sequence: CASSLEGGANTDTQYF. DNA of the CDR3: TGTGCCAGCAGTTTAGAAGGCGGCGCTAACACAGATACGCAGTATTTT.

This chain uses TRBV5-8 with TRBJ2-5; maybe TRBD2 (6 bases). The ends were cut back, 4 bases at V and 4 bases at J, with 17 bases in the middle. Per germline, CDR1 SGHTS and CDR2 YDEGEE. The CDR3 loop spans 15 amino acids. CDR3 amino acids: CASSGGFGSGETQYF. The CDR3 bases are TGTGCCAGCAGCGGAGGGTTCGGCAGTGGAGAGACCCAGTACTTC. The entire variable domain, with the rest obtained from reference TRBV5-8 and TRBJ2-5, is as follows: EAGVTQSPTHLIKTRGQQATLRCSPISGHTSVYWYQQALGLGLQFLLWYDEGEERNRGNFPPRFSGRQFPNYSSELNVNALELEDSALYLCASSGGFGSGETQYFGPGTRLLVL.

This clone was seen a single time. This chain connects TRBV6-4 to TRBJ2-4; TRBD1 is a possible D gene (6 bases). The germline gives CDR1 MRHNA, CDR2 SNTAGT. Trimming removed 6 bases at V and 8 bases at J, with 17 bases between. The CDR3 has 14 amino acids. The CDR3 sequence: CASSPPGAVDIQYF. The DNA of the CDR3 is TGTGCCAGCAGCCCCCCAGGGGCCGTCGACATTCAGTACTTC.

The V gene is TRBV28, the J gene TRBJ2-7; 9 nucleotides align to TRBD1. Germline V gene data show CDR1 as MDHEN and CDR2 as SYDVKM. The ends lost 6 bases at V and 5 bases at J; junction bases unmatched: 11. There are 15 residues in the CDR3. The CDR3 spells CASRPQGAGENEQYF. The CDR3 DNA sequence: TGTGCCAGCAGGCCACAGGGGGCGGGGGAGAACGAGCAGTACTTC.

This chain joins TRBV7-9 and TRBJ1-1; perhaps TRBD1 as D (5 bases). Trimming took 2 bases from V and 1 from J, leaving 14 bases between them. Germline V CDR1 and CDR2: SEHNR, FQNEAQ (reference sequence). The CDR3 runs 16 residues. For the CDR3, the DNA is TGTGCCAGCAGCTTATCGGGGCGGGGGACGAACACTGAAGCTTTCTTT. Translation gives CASSLSGRGTNTEAFF.

This clone was detected only a few times. J is TRBJ1-5 and V is TRBV5-8; 7 bases line up with TRBD1. Trimming at V came to 4 bases and at J to 2 bases, leaving 6 bases not matched to a gene. CDR3 size: 15 residues. From germline, CDR1 is SGHTS and CDR2 YDEGEE. DNA of the CDR3: TGTGCCAGCAGCGACAGGGCGATGCGCAATCAGCCCCAGCATTTT. It encodes CASSDRAMRNQPQHF. Together with reference TRBV5-8 and TRBJ1-5, the CDR3 gives the full variable domain: EAGVTQSPTHLIKTRGQQATLRCSPISGHTSVYWYQQALGLGLQFLLWYDEGEERNRGNFPPRFSGRQFPNYSSELNVNALELEDSALYLCASSDRAMRNQPQHFGDGTRLSIL.

This clone was recorded a few times. The rearrangement links TRBV11-1 to TRBJ2-7; tentatively, D is TRBD1 (6 bases). There are 15 residues in the CDR3. The V gene lost 0 bases and the J gene lost 4 bases, with 13 bases spanning the gap. Per the germline V gene, CDR1 is SGHAT and CDR2 is FQDESV (reference sequence). CDR3 nucleotide sequence: TGTGCCAGCAGCTTAGCGGTCACAGGGCCATACGAGCAGTACGTC. This encodes CASSLAVTGPYEQYV.

The chain has TRBV7-2 and TRBJ1-1, with unresolved D. Trimming pared 5 bases from V and 0 bases from J, leaving 10 bases between. The CDR3 consists of 14 residues. The germline V gene has CDR1 SGHTA and CDR2 FQGNSA. Written as DNA, the CDR3 is TGTGCCAGCAGCCAGAGCGGGGTGAACACTGAAGCTTTCTTT. Translated: CASSQSGVNTEAFF.